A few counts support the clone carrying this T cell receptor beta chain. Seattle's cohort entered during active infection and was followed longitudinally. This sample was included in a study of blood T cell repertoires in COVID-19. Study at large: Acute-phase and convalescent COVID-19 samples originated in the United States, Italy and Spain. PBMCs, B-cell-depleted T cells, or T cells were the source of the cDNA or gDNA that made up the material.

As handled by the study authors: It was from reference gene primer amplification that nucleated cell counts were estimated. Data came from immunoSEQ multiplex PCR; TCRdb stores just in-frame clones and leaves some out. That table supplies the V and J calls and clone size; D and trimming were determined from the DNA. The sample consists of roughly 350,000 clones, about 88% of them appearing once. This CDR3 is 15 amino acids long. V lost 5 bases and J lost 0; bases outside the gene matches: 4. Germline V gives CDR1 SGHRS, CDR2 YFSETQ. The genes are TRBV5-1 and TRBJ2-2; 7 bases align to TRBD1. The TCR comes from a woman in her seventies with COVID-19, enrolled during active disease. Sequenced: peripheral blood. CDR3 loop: CASSTGTANTGELFF. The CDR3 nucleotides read TGCGCCAGCAGTACAGGGACAGCGAACACCGGGGAGCTGTTTTTT.